This T cell receptor beta chain comes out of a study of post-analysis software for immune sequencing data. Study observations and caveats: Batch-mates among the samples co-clustered strongly by F measure. Controls showed significantly higher normalized Chao1 diversity than did multiple sclerosis patients. Five TRBV segments were significantly more frequent in patients than in controls. TRBV5-6, TRBV5-1 and TRBV20-1 were among these segments.

Comments on this clonotype: Antigen: not known.

TCR beta cDNA libraries had unique molecular identifiers. TCRdb re-derived calls from the PCR reads in MiXCR, one entry per CDR3 protein. The repertoire holds 650,000 to 850,000 distinct CDR3 sequences, with around 53% as singletons. CDR3 size: 15 residues. Germline CDR1 MNHNY, CDR2 SVGAGI (reference sequence). Unmatched junction bases numbered 7, after V lost 4 bases and J lost 4 bases. The receptor comes from a girl aged 5-17 years with multiple sclerosis. The V and J genes are TRBV6-6 and TRBJ1-2, with TRBD1 identical over 9 bases. The source material was blood. CDR3 bases: TGTGCCAGCAGTTCTACCGACAGGGGGGCCTATGGCTACACCTTC. Amino acid sequence: CASSSTDRGAYGYTF.